This T cell receptor beta chain emerged from a study of blood T cell repertoires in COVID-19. Seattle enrolled patients during active infection and tracked them longitudinally. Trimming stripped 0 bases from V and 6 bases from J, with 15 bases between. The CDR3 is 15 residues long. Germline CDR1 reads LNHDA; CDR2 reads SQIVND (reference sequence). Authors' processing steps: Scientists estimated how many nucleated cells there were by amplifying reference gene primers. Clones were sequenced by immunoSEQ multiplex PCR, and TCRdb holds only the in-frame ones, with some missing. That table supplies the V and J calls and clone size; D and trimming were determined from the DNA. This sample has 150,000 to 200,000 clones; roughly 90% occur once, and the top ten carry 4.8%.

The chain couples TRBV19 to TRBJ2-7; the D gene is possibly TRBD1 (6 bases). Sequencing was done on a sample of peripheral blood. The receptor's source is a young man with COVID-19, enrolled during active disease. CDR3 coding DNA: TGTGCCAGTAGTATAGATTGGCTGGACAGAGGCGAGCAGTACTTC. This translates into CASSIDWLDRGEQYF.